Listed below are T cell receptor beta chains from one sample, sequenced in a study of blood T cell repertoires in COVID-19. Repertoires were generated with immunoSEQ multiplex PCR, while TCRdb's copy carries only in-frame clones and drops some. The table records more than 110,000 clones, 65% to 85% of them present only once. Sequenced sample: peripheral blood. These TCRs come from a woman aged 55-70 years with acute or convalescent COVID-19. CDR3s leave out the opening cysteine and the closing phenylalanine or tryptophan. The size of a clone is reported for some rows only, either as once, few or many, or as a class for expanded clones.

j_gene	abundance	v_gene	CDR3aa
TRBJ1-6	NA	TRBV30	AWSGTLLNSPLH
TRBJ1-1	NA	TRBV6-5	ASKEDAKAF
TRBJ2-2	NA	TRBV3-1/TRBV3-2	ASSQDASYGELF
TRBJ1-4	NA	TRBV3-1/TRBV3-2	ASITTDSRANEKLF
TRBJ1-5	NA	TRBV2	ASTKDNSNQPQH
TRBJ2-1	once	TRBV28	ASSLPTRYYEQF
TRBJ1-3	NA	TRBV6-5	ASKQGLFGTIY
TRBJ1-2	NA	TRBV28	ASTWRGNYGYT
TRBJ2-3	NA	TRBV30	AWSGAAGDTQY
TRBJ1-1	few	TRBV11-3	ASREGRGTEAF
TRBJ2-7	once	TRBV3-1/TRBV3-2	ASSQEATGTYEQY
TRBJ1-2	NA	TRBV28	ASSSFDRNYGYT
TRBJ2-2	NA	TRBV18	ASSSTAVGGELF
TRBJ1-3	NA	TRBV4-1	ASSQDRGLGNTIY
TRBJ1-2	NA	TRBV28	ASSLGTRGMSGYT
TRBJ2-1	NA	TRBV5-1	ASSFGDVLFYNEQF
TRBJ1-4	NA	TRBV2	ASRTGLNEKLF
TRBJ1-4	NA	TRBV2	ASQTTTNEKLF
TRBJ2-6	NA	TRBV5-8	ASSSGNSGANVLT
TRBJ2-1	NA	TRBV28	ASSSLSRGNEQF
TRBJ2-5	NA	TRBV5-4	ASSRDSSYQETQY
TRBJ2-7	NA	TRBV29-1	SAKVGGFEQY
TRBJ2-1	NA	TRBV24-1	ATSDFSNYNEQF
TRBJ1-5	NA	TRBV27	ASRAGGGQPQH
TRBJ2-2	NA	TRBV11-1	ASSSQGSGELF
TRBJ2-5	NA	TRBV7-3	ASSTGQGETQY
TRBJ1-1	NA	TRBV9	ASSVAQDSLNTEAF
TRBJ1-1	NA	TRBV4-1	ASSQGDRLRMNTEAF
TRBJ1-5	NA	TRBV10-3	AISSQGNQPQH
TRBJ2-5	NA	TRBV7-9	ASSLAGGETQY
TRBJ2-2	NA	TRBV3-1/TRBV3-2	ASCRTGSNTGELF
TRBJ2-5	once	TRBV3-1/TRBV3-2	ASSRNRGGETQY
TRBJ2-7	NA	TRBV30	AWRPGSNLGYEQY
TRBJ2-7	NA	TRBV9	ASSEGTSEQY
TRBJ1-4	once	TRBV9	ASSVGGWGEKLF
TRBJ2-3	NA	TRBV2	ASSDLISGPTDTQY
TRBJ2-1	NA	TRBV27	ASSSELVARDYNEQF
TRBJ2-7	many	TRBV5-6	ASSFPRVRSYEQY
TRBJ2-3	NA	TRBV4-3	ASSQDNEGTDTQY
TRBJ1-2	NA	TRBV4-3	ASSPGTANYGYT
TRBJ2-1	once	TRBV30	AWSRGGSGRVPYNEQF
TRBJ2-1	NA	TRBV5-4	ASSLLAEYNEQF
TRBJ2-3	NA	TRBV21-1	ASSKVGVGTRVWTDTQY
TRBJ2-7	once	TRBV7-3	ASSPGGSSYEQY
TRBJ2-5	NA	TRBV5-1	ASSSLLSQETQY
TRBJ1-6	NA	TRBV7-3	ASSPGQGNSPLH
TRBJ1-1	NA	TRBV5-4	ASSLFNRMGSTEAF
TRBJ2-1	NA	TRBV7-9	ASSWTRIEQF
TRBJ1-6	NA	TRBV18	ASSPRGISNSPLH
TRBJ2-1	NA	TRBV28	ASSFGDTMNEQF
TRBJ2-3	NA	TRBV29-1	SVASLSTDTQY
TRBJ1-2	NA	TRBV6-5	ASSYGDSNYGYT